Presented here are 20 T cell receptor beta chains from one specimen sequenced in a study of technical replicates of blood from several donors. Method: immunoSEQ multiplex PCR; TCRdb's copy keeps in-frame clones and lacks some. The table records tens of thousands of clones, about 95% of them present only once. The sample taken for sequencing was T cells isolated from PBMCs. These receptors were obtained from a human donor in good health.

The chain carries TRBV2 and TRBJ1-1; D possibly corresponds to TRBD1 (5 bases). The CDR3 runs 13 residues. Per germline, CDR1 SNHLY and CDR2 FYNNEI. V was shortened by 6 bases and J by 3 bases, with 11 bases between the two germline ends. As DNA, the CDR3 is TGTGCCAGCAGCGCACGGGGGGACACTGAAGCTTTCTTT. Amino acids: CASSARGDTEAFF. Based on the CDR3 plus reference TRBV2 and TRBJ1-1, the full variable domain is EPEVTQTPSHQVTQMGQEVILRCVPISNHLYFYWYRQILGQKVEFLVSFYNNEISEKSEIFDDQFSVERPDGSNFTLKIRSTKLEDSAMYFCASSARGDTEAFFGQGTRLTVV.

The rearrangement joins TRBV6-5 to TRBJ1-4, with D tentatively TRBD1 (5 bases). V lost 5 bases to trimming and J lost 8 bases, with 9 bases between them. Germline assignment: CDR1 MNHEY and CDR2 SVGAGI. The CDR3 covers 12 residues. DNA for the CDR3: TGTGCCAGCAGTAGGGGTATGGAAAAACTGTTTTTT. Protein: CASSRGMEKLFF.

This clone was found once. Here the CDR3 reads CASSFSLTSGIFNEQFF. CDR3 sequence (DNA): TGCGCCAGCAGCTTCTCGTTAACTAGCGGGATTTTCAATGAGCAGTTCTTC. The J gene is TRBJ2-1, the V gene TRBV5-1; 10 nucleotides agree with TRBD2. Germline trimming cut 2 bases from V and 6 bases from J; bases unmatched to any gene: 11. Germline CDR1 and CDR2: SGHRS and YFSETQ. The CDR3 loop spans 17 amino acids. The variable domain in full, completed from reference TRBV5-1 and TRBJ2-1, reads KAGVTQTPRYLIKTRGQQVTLSCSPISGHRSVSWYQQTPGQGLQFLFEYFSETQRNKGNFPGRFSGRQFSNSRSEMNVSTLELGDSALYLCASSFSLTSGIFNEQFFGPGTRLTVL.

This clone was seen a single time. The chain joins TRBV11-2 to TRBJ2-4, with D tentatively TRBD1 (6 bases). CDR3 size: 15 residues. Germline V gene sequence: CDR1 SGHAT, CDR2 FQNNGV. V was pared by 9 bases and J by 0 bases, with 15 bases between. CDR3 nucleotide sequence: TGTGCCAGTAAAGGGGACACGGTAGCCAAAAACATTCAGTACTTC. This gives the protein CASKGDTVAKNIQYF. Full variable domain (rest looked up from reference TRBV11-2 and TRBJ2-4): EAGVAQSPRYKIIEKRQSVAFWCNPISGHATLYWYQQILGQGPKLLIQFQNNGVVDDSQLPKDRFSAERLKGVDSTLKIQPAKLEDSAVYLCASKGDTVAKNIQYFGAGTRLSVL.

The chain has TRBV9 and TRBJ2-3, with D perhaps matching TRBD2 (5 bases). The CDR3 runs to 15 residues. V was shortened by 2 bases and J by 1 base, with 11 bases between the two germline ends. The germline CDR1 and CDR2 sequences are SGDLS and YYNGEE. The CDR3 reads CASSVDPGGTDTQYF. The DNA of the CDR3 is TGTGCCAGCAGCGTCGATCCCGGGGGCACAGATACGCAGTATTTT.

V gene TRBV11-2 combines with J gene TRBJ1-2; 7 nucleotides align to TRBD1. Germline V CDR1 and CDR2: SGHAT, FQNNGV. The length of the CDR3 is 17 residues. V was pared by 3 bases and J by 4 bases, with 14 bases of the junction left unmatched. The CDR3 sequence: CASSFDQGVSLGYGYTF. In DNA form, the CDR3 reads TGTGCCAGCAGCTTTGACCAGGGGGTATCTTTAGGCTATGGCTACACCTTC.

CDR3 nucleotides: TGTGCCAGCAGCTTAGTTACGGGAGAAATCGCTCAGTACTTC. Its translation: CASSLVTGEIAQYF. The rearrangement uses TRBV7-9 and TRBJ2-5; TRBD2 might be the D (6 bases). CDR3 length: 14 residues. In germline, CDR1 is SEHNR, CDR2 FQNEAQ (reference sequence). V was pared by 1 base and J by 11 bases, with 17 bases between.

The chain recombines TRBV28 with TRBJ2-7; D may be TRBD2 (6 bases). Trimming took 5 bases from V and 2 from J, leaving 10 bases between them. This CDR3 is 13 amino acids long. Per the germline V gene, CDR1 is MDHEN and CDR2 is SYDVKM. The CDR3 coding sequence is TGTGCCAGCAGTCTGGGAGGTCCCTACGAGCAGTACTTC. Amino acid sequence: CASSLGGPYEQYF.

The rearrangement links TRBV5-1 to TRBJ2-5; 10 nucleotides match TRBD1. Germline CDR1 is SGHRS and CDR2 is YFSETQ. The CDR3 has 15 amino acids. Unmatched junction bases numbered 7, after V lost 4 bases and J lost 4 bases. The CDR3 loop is CASSKGQGSVETQYF. In DNA, the CDR3 is TGCGCCAGCAGCAAGGGACAGGGGAGCGTAGAGACCCAGTACTTC.

As regards this clone: The conserved final phenylalanine or tryptophan is absent from the CDR3, which likely points to a read error. The DNA is left out, because the CDR3 cannot be placed on it with certainty; the CDR3 is given as TCRdb lists it. The chain links TRBV7-3 to TRBJ2-6; TRBD1, the table's D call, lacks a check against the DNA. From germline, CDR1 is SGHTA and CDR2 FQGTGA. The CDR3 totals 9 residues, both ends included. CDR3: CASSFMRTA.

This clone was observed once. The chain is built from TRBV9 and TRBJ1-5, with TRBD1 matching over 7 bases. CDR3 size: 15 residues. Looked up from germline, CDR1 is SGDLS and CDR2 is YYNGEE. V lost 2 bases, J lost 4 bases, and 6 bases stayed unmatched. The CDR3, as DNA: TGTGCCAGCAGCGTCGGGACAGCCTTTAATCAGCCCCAGCATTTT. Its translation is CASSVGTAFNQPQHF. The whole variable domain, filled in from reference TRBV9 and TRBJ1-5, reads DSGVTQTPKHLITATGQRVTLRCSPRSGDLSVYWYQQSLDQGLQFLIQYYNGEERAKGNILERFSAQQFPDLHSELNLSSLELGDSALYFCASSVGTAFNQPQHFGDGTRLSIL.

J is TRBJ1-2 and V is TRBV19; 7 nucleotides agree with TRBD1. The CDR3 is 14 residues long. Germline-derived CDR1 and CDR2 are LNHDA and SQIVND (reference sequence). Losses at the gene ends were 5 bases for V and 2 bases for J; bases not matched to a gene: 5. The CDR3 DNA reads TGTGCCAGTAGTTCGACGACAGGGAACTATGGCTACACCTTC. As protein: CASSSTTGNYGYTF.

This rearrangement joins TRBV10-2 to TRBJ1-5; 7 bases line up with TRBD1. The ends lost 8 bases at V and 1 base at J; junction bases unmatched: 8. Germline CDR1 WSHSY, CDR2 SAAADI. There are 15 residues in the CDR3. In DNA, the CDR3 is TGCGCCAGCCAGCAGACAGGGCTGAGCAATCAGCCCCAGCATTTT. It specifies CASQQTGLSNQPQHF.

The chain combines TRBV7-3 with TRBJ2-1, with TRBD2 as a possible D gene (6 bases). This CDR3 spans 15 amino acids. V lost 5 bases and J lost 5, with 16 bases in between. The germline CDR1 and CDR2 sequences are SGHTA and FQGTGA. CDR3 in amino acids: CASSPDGLLNNEQFF. In nucleotides, the CDR3 is TGTGCCAGCAGCCCCGACGGACTACTAAACAATGAGCAGTTCTTC.

CDR3 nucleotide sequence: TGTGCCAGCAGCGTAGAAGGGACTAGCGGGAGTCGGAATGAGCAGTTCTTC. It encodes CASSVEGTSGSRNEQFF. The chain employs TRBV9 and TRBJ2-1; TRBD2 aligns across 14 bases. J lost 7 bases, V lost 0 bases, and 6 bases had no gene match. The length of the CDR3 is 17 residues. CDR1 is SGDLS and CDR2 is YYNGEE in the germline V gene.

The chain recombines TRBV6-1 with TRBJ2-7, with no clear D. The V and J ends lost 3 bases and 4 bases respectively, with 13 bases between them. There are 14 residues in the CDR3. Germline values: CDR1 MNHNS, CDR2 SASEGT. The CDR3 spells CASSDPIELYEQYF. The CDR3 nucleotides are TGTGCCAGCAGTGATCCAATCGAGCTTTACGAGCAGTACTTC.

This sequence joins TRBV28 and TRBJ2-7; 7 nucleotides line up with TRBD1. There are 14 residues in the CDR3. J lost 2 bases, V lost 3 bases, and 4 bases had no gene match. The germline V gene encodes CDR1 MDHEN and CDR2 SYDVKM. CDR3 in amino acids: CASSFRQGAYEQYF. DNA of the CDR3: TGTGCCAGCAGTTTTAGGCAGGGGGCCTACGAGCAGTACTTC.

This clone is a singleton in its sample. This rearrangement joins TRBV5-4 to TRBJ2-7; TRBD2 agrees at 10 bases. The CDR3 has 13 residues. Germline V lookup: CDR1 SGHNT, CDR2 YYREEE (reference sequence). With 4 bases clipped from V and 10 bases from J, the junction kept 8 bases outside the gene matches. CDR3 region: CASSAGGLAEQYF. CDR3 coding DNA: TGTGCCAGCAGCGCGGGAGGACTAGCGGAACAGTACTTC.

The chain uses TRBV28 and TRBJ2-3; 12 bases align to TRBD2. CDR1 is MDHEN and CDR2 is SYDVKM in the germline V gene. This CDR3 has 17 residues. Losses at the gene ends were 4 bases for V and 2 bases for J; bases not matched to a gene: 7. CDR3 in amino acids: CASSWTSGMLITDTQYF. The DNA of the CDR3 is TGTGCCAGCAGTTGGACTAGCGGGATGCTAATCACAGATACGCAGTATTTT.

The gene calls are TRBV9 and TRBJ2-3, with 7 bases aligning to TRBD1. This CDR3 region has 15 residues. J gave up 7 bases and V 2 bases, and 10 bases lay outside the gene matches. Germline CDR1 SGDLS, CDR2 YYNGEE. The CDR3 is CASSVYQTGKNTQYF. The CDR3 region has the DNA TGTGCCAGCAGCGTCTACCAGACAGGGAAGAATACGCAGTATTTT. The variable domain in full, completed from reference TRBV9 and TRBJ2-3, reads DSGVTQTPKHLITATGQRVTLRCSPRSGDLSVYWYQQSLDQGLQFLIQYYNGEERAKGNILERFSAQQFPDLHSELNLSSLELGDSALYFCASSVYQTGKNTQYFGPGTRLTVL.